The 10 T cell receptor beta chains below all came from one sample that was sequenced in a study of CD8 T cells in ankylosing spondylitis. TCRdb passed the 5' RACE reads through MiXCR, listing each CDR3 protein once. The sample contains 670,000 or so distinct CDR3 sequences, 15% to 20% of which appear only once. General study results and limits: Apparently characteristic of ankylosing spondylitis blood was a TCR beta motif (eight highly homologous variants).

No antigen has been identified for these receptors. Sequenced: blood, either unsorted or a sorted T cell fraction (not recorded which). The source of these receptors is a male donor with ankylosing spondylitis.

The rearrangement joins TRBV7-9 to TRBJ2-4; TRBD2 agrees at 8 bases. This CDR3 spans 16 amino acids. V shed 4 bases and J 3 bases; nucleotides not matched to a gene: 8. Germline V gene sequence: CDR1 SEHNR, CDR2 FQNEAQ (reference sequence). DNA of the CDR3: TGTGCCAGCAGCTCCCCGGGAGGGGTGGTCAAAAACATTCAGTACTTC. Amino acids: CASSSPGGVVKNIQYF.

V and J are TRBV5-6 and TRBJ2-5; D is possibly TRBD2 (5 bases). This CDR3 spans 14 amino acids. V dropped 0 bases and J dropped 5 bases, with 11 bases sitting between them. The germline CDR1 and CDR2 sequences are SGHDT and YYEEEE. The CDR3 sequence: CASSLDVARETQYF. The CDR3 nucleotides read TGTGCCAGCAGCTTGGACGTAGCGCGGGAGACCCAGTACTTC. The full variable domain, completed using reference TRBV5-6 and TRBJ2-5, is DAGVTQSPTHLIKTRGQQVTLRCSPKSGHDTVSWYQQALGQGPQFIFQYYEEEERQRGNFPDRFSGHQFPNYSSELNVNALLLGDSALYLCASSLDVARETQYFGPGTRLLVL.

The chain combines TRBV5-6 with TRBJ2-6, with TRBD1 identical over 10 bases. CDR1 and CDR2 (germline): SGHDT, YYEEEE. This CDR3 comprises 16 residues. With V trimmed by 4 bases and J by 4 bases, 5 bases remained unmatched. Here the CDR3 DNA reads TGTGCCAGCAGCCGGGACAGGGGTTCGGGGGCCAACGTCCTGACTTTC. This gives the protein CASSRDRGSGANVLTF.

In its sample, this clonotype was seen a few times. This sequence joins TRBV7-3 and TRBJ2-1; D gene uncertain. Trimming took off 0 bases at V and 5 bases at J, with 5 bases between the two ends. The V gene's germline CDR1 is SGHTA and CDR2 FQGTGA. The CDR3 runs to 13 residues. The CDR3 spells CASSLTNDNEQFF. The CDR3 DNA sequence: TGTGCCAGCAGCTTAACTAACGACAATGAGCAGTTCTTC. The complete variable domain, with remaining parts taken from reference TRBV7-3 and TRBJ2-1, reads GAGVSQTPSNKVTEKGKYVELRCDPISGHTALYWYRQSLGQGPEFLIYFQGTGAADDSGLPNDRFFAVRPEGSVSTLKIQRTERGDSAVYLCASSLTNDNEQFFGPGTRLTVL.

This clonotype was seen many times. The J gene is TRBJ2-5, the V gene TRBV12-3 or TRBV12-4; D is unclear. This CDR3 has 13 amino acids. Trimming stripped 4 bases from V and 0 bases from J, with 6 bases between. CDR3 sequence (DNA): TGTGCCAGCAGTTCCTCGTACCAAGAGACCCAGTACTTC. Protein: CASSSSYQETQYF.

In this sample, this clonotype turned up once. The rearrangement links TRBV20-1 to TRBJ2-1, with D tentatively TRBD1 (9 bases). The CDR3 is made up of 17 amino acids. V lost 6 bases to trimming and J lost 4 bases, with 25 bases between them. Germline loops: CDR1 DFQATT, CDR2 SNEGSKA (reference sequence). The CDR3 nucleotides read TGCAGTGCCCCCGGGACAGGGTTCGGGGGGGCTTACAATGAGCAGTTCTTC. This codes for CSAPGTGFGGAYNEQFF.

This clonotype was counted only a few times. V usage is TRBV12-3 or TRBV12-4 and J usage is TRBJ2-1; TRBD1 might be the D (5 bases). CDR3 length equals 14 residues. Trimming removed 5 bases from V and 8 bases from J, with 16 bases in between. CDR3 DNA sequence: TGTGCCAGCAGTCCATACGGACATGTCGATGAGCAGTTCTTC. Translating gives CASSPYGHVDEQFF.

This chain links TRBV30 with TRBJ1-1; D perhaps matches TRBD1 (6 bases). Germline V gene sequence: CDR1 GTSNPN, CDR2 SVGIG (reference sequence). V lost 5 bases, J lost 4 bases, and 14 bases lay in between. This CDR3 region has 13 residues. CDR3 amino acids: CAWDTGLITEAFF. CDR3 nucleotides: TGTGCCTGGGATACAGGGTTGATCACTGAAGCTTTCTTT.

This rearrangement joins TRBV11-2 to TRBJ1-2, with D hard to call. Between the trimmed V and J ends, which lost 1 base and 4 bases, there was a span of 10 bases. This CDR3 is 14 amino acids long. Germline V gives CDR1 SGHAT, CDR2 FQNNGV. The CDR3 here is CASSLGSPIYGYTF. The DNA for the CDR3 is TGTGCCAGCAGCTTAGGTAGCCCGATCTATGGCTACACCTTC.

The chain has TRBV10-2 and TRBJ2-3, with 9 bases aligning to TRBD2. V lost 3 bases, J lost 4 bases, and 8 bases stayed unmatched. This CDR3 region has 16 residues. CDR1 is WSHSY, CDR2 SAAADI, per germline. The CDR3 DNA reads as TGCGCCAGCAGTGACAGGCGGGGGGGCGTGGCAGATACGCAGTATTTT. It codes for CASSDRRGGVADTQYF.